The entry below describes one T cell receptor (beta chain). The sample is drawn from a study of TIL therapy for anti-PD-1-resistant metastatic lung cancer. The libraries were made with immunoSEQ v3. Libraries were sequenced to 2 million to 2.5 million read pairs (survey) or roughly 4.5-6.5 million (deep). Profiling relied on immunoSEQ multiplex PCR, and the TCRdb table lists in-frame clones only, not all of them. The sample includes about 60,000 clones, more than 75% of them seen just once. The time point was: pre-treatment sample, taken before nivolumab and TIL therapy. Stage 4 NSCLC adults joined between late 2017 and 2020. V dropped 3 bases and J dropped 3 bases, with 15 bases sitting between them. Germline-derived CDR1 and CDR2 are LNHNV and YYDKDF (reference sequence). This CDR3 has 15 residues.

This specimen was blood, taken at baseline. The sequence was obtained from a person between 30 and 79 years old with non-small cell lung cancer. V gene TRBV15 combines with J gene TRBJ2-7; the D gene is possibly TRBD2 (6 bases). Here the CDR3 reads CATSRGLSEGYEQYF. Here the CDR3 DNA reads TGTGCCACCAGCAGGGGACTCTCGGAGGGCTACGAGCAGTACTTC.